This TCR beta chain is drawn from a study of a mutant IDH1 vaccine in newly diagnosed glioma. In regard to this clone: The antigen is undetermined.

Germline V gives CDR1 GTSNPN, CDR2 SVGIG (reference sequence). V lost 2 bases to trimming and J lost 2 bases, with 12 bases between them. The CDR3 runs to 14 residues. Repertoires were generated with immunoSEQ multiplex PCR, while TCRdb's copy carries only in-frame clones and drops some. Of 50,000 to 65,000 clones listed, around 90% are singletons. Specified time point: week 11, during vaccination. All doses held 300 ug of mutant IDH1 20-mer peptide, with topical imiquimod. The clonotype originates from a middle-aged man with glioma. The V call is TRBV30, the J call TRBJ1-2; tentative D call: TRBD1 (6 bases). The sample in question was PBMCs, obtained from a glioma patient whose treatment included an IDH1 peptide vaccine. The CDR3 protein is CAWSRQEWNYGYTF. As DNA, the CDR3 is TGTGCCTGGAGTAGACAGGAGTGGAACTATGGCTACACCTTC.